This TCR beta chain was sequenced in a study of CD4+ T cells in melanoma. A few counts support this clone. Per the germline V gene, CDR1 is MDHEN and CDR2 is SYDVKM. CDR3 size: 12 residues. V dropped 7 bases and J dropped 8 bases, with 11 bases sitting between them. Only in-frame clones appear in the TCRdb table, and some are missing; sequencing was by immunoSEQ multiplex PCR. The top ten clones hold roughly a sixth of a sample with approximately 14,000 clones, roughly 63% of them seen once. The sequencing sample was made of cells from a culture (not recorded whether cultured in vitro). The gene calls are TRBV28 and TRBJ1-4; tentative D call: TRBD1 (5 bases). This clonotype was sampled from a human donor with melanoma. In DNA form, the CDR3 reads TGTGCCAGCACCTATCGGGGGGAAAAACTGTTTTTT. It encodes CASTYRGEKLFF. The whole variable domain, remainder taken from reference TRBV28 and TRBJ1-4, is DVKVTQSSRYLVKRTGEKVFLECVQDMDHENMFWYRQDPGLGLRLIYFSYDVKMKEKGDIPEGYSVSREKKERFSLILESASTNQTSMYLCASTYRGEKLFFGSGTQLSVL.